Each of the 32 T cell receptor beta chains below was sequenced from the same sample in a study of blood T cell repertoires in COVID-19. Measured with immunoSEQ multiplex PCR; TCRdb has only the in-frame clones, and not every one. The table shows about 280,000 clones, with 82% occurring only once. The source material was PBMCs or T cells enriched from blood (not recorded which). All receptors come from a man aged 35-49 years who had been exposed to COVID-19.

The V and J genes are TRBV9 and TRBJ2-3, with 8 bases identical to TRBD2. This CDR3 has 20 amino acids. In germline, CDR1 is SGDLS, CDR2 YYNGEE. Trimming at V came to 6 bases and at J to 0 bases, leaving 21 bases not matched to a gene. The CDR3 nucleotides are TGTGCCAGCACCCCTCACGCGCCGGGGGGGTACGCCGATAGCACAGATACGCAGTATTTT. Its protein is CASTPHAPGGYADSTDTQYF. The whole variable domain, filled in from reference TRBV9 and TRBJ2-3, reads DSGVTQTPKHLITATGQRVTLRCSPRSGDLSVYWYQQSLDQGLQFLIQYYNGEERAKGNILERFSAQQFPDLHSELNLSSLELGDSALYFCASTPHAPGGYADSTDTQYFGPGTRLTVL.

As DNA, the CDR3 is TGTGCCACCCCCGGAGGGCAGACAGGGGTGCTTGCTGGAAACACCATATATTTT. It codes for CATPGGQTGVLAGNTIYF. The V and J genes are TRBV21-1 and TRBJ1-3; the table's D call, TRBD1, was not checked against the DNA. TRBV21-1 is a pseudogene segment. This CDR3 has 18 residues.

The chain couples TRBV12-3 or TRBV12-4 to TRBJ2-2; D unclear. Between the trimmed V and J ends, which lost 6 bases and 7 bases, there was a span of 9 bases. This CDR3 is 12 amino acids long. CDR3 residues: CASSLVGGELFF. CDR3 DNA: TGTGCCAGCAGCCTAGTTGGCGGGGAGCTGTTTTTT.

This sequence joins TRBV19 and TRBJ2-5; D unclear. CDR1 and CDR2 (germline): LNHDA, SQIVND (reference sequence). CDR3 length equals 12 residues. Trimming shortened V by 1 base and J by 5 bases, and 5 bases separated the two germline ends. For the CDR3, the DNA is TGTGCCAGTAGTATAGGACTCGAGACCCAGTACTTC. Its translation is CASSIGLETQYF.

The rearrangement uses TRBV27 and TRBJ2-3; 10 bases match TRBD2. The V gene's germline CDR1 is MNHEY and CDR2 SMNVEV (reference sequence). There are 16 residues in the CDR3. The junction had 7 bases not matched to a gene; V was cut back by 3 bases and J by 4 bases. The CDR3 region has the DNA TGTGCCAGCAGTTTCCGTAAGCGGGGGGGCGCAGATACGCAGTATTTT. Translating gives CASSFRKRGGADTQYF.

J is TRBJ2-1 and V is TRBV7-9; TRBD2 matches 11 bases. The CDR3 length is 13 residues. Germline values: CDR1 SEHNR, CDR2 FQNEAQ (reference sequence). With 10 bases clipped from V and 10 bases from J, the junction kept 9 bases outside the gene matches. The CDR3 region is CANAPLAGGEQFF. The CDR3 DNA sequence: TGTGCCAACGCTCCTCTAGCGGGAGGCGAGCAGTTCTTC.

The CDR3 DNA reads TGTGCCAGTAGTCAGACAGGGGGCGGATCACCCCTCCACTTT. Translation: CASSQTGGGSPLHF. The chain joins TRBV19 to TRBJ1-6, with 10 nucleotides matching TRBD1. V shed 5 bases, J shed 10 bases, and the junction held 5 bases outside the gene matches. The CDR3 length is 14 residues. CDR1 LNHDA and CDR2 SQIVND come from the germline V gene (reference sequence).

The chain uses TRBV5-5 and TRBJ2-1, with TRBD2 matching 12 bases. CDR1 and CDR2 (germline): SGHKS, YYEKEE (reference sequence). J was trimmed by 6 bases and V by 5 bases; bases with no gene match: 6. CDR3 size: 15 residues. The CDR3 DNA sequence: TGTGCCAGCAGACCACTAGCGGGAGGACGCAATGAGCAGTTCTTC. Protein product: CASRPLAGGRNEQFF.

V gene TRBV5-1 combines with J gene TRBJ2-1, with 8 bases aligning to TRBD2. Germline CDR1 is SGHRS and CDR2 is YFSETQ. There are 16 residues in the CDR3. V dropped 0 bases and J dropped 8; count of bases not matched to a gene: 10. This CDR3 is CASSLAAGGPSYEQFF. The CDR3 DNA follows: TGCGCCAGCAGCTTGGCGGCGGGAGGTCCCTCCTATGAGCAGTTCTTC.

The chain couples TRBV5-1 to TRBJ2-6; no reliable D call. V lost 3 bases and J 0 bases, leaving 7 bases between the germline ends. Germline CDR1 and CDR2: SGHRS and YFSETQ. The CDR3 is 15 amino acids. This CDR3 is CASSSTVSGANVLTF. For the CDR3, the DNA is TGCGCCAGCAGCTCAACAGTCTCTGGGGCCAACGTCCTGACTTTC.

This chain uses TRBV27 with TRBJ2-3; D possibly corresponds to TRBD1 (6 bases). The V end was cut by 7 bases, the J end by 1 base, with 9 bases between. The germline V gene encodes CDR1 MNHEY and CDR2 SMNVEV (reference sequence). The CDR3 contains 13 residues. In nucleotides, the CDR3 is TGTGCCAGCAACCGACAGGGCACAGATACGCAGTATTTT. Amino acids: CASNRQGTDTQYF.

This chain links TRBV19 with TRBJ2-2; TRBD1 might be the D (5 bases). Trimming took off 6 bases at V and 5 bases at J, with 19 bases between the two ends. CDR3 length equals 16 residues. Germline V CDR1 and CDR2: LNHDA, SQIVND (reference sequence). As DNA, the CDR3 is TGTGCCAGTAGGAACCCAGGGAAACACTGGACCGGGGAGCTGTTTTTT. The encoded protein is CASRNPGKHWTGELFF.

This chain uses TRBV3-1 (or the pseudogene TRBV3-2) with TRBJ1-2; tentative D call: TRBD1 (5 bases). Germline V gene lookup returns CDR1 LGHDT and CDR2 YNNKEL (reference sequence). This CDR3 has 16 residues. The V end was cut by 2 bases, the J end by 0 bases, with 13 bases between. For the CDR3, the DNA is TGTGCCAGCAGCCAACGTTCAGGGCTAACTAACTATGGCTACACCTTC. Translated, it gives CASSQRSGLTNYGYTF.

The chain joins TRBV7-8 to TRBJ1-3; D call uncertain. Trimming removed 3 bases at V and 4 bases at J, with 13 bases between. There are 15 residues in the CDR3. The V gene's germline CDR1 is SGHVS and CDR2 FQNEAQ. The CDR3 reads CASSFGRRRGNTIYF. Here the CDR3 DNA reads TGTGCCAGCAGCTTTGGGCGGAGGAGAGGAAACACCATATATTTT.

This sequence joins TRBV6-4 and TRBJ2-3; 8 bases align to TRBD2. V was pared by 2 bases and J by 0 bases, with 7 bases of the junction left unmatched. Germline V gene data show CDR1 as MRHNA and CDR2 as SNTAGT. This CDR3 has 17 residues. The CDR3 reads CASSDRSGGGSTDTQYF. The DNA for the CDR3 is TGTGCCAGCAGTGACCGCTCGGGCGGGGGGAGCACAGATACGCAGTATTTT.

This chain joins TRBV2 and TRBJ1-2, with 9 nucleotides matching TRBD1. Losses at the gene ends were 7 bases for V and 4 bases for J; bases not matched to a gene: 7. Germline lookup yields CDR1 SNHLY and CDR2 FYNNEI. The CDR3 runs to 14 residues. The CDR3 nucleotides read TGTGCCAGCAATAGAGGACAGGGGACCTATGGCTACACCTTC. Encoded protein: CASNRGQGTYGYTF.

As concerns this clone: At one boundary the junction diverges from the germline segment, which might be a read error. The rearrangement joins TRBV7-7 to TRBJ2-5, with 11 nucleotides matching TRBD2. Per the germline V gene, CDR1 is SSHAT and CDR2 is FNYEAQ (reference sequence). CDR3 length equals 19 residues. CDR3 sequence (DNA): TGTGCTAGCAGTAAAAACCGCCCCTTAGCGGGAGGGGGAAGGGAGACCCAGTACTTC. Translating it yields CASSKNRPLAGGGRETQYF.

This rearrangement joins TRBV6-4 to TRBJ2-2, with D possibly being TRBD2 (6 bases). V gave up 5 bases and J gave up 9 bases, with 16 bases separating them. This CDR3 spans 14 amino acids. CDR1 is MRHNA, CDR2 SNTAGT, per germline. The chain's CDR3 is CASSPGTLQRELFF. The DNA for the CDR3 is TGTGCCAGCAGTCCCGGGACTTTGCAGAGGGAGCTGTTTTTT.

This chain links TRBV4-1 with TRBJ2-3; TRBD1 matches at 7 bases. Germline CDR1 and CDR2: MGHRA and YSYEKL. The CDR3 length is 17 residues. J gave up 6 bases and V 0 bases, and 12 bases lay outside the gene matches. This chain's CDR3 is CASSQDLTGASWDTQYF. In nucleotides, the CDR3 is TGCGCCAGCAGCCAAGATCTAACAGGGGCTAGTTGGGATACGCAGTATTTT.

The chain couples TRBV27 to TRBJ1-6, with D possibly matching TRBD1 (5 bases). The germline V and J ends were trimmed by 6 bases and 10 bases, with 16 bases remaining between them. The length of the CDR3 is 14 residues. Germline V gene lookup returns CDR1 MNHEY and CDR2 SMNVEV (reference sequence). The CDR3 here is CASSSGDRGSPLHF. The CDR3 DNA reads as TGTGCCAGCAGCAGCGGGGATCGGGGCTCACCCCTCCACTTT.

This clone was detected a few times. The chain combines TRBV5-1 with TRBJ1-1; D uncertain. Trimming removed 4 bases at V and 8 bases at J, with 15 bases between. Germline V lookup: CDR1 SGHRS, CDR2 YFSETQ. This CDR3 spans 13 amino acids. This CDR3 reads CASSLGEAREAFF. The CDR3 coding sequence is TGCGCCAGCAGCCTTGGCGAGGCCCGAGAAGCTTTCTTT.

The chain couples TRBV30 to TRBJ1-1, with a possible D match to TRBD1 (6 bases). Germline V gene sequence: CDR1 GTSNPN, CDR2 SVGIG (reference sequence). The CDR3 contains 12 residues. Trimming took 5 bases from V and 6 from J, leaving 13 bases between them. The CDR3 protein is CAWGRGGPEAFF. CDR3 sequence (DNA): TGTGCCTGGGGCCGGGGGGGGCCTGAAGCTTTCTTT.

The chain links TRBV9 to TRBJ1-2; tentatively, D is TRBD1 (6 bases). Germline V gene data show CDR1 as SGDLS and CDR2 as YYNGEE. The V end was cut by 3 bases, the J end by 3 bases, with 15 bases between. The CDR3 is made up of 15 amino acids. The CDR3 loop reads CASSGHRARHYGYTF. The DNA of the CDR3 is TGTGCCAGCAGCGGGCACAGGGCACGTCACTATGGCTACACCTTC.

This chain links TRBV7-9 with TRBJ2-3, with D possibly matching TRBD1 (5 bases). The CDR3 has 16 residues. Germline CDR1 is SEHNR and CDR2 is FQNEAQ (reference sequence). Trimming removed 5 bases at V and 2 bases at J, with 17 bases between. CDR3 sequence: CASSPARGSHTDTQYF. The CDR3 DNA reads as TGTGCCAGCAGCCCCGCAAGGGGTTCCCACACAGATACGCAGTATTTT.

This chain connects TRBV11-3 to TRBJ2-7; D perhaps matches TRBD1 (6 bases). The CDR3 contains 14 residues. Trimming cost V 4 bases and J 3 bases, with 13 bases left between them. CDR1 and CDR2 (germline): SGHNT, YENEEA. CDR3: CASSSRGSLYEQYF. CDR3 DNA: TGTGCCAGCAGCTCCAGGGGTAGCCTCTACGAGCAGTACTTC.

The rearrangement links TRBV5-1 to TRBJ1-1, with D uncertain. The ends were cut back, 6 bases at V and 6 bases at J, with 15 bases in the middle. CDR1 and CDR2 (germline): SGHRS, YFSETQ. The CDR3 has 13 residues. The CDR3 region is CASKYPDAAEAFF. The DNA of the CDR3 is TGCGCCAGCAAATATCCTGATGCGGCTGAAGCTTTCTTT.

Here the CDR3 reads CASSPRQISNQPQHF. The CDR3 DNA is TGTGCCAGCAGCCCACGACAGATCAGCAATCAGCCCCAGCATTTT. This chain connects TRBV7-8 to TRBJ1-5; weak D call: TRBD1 (5 bases). This CDR3 is 15 amino acids long. Trimming stripped 5 bases from V and 1 base from J, with 12 bases between. Germline values: CDR1 SGHVS, CDR2 FQNEAQ.

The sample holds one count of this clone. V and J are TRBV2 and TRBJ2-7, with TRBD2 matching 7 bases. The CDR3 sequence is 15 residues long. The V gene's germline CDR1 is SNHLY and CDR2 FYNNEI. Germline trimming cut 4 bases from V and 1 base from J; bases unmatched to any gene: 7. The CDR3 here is CASSAGAGVSYEQYF. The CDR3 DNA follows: TGTGCCAGCAGTGCGGGCGCGGGAGTATCCTACGAGCAGTACTTC.

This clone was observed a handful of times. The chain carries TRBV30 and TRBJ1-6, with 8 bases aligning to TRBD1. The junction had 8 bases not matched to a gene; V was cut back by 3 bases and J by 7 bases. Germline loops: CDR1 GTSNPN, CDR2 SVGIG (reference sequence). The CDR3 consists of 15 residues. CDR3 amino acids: CAWRSWDRNNSPLHF. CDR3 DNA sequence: TGTGCCTGGAGAAGTTGGGACAGGAACAATTCACCCCTCCACTTT.

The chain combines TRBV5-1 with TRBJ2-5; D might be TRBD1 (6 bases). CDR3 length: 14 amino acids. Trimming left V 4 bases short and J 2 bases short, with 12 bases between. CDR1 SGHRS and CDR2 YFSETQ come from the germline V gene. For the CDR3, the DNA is TGCGCCAGCAGCAAGGGGACAAATCAAGAGACCCAGTACTTC. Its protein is CASSKGTNQETQYF.

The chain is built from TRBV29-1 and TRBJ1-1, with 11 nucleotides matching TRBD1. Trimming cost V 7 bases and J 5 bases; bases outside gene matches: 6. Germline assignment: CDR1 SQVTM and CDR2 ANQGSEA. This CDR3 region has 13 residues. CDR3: CSGKGTGGTEAFF. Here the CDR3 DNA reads TGCAGCGGGAAGGGGACAGGGGGAACTGAAGCTTTCTTT.

CDR3 DNA sequence: TGTGCCAGTAGTACTAGAGAACCTAATTCACCCCTCCACTTT. It specifies CASSTREPNSPLHF. V is TRBV19 and J is TRBJ1-6; D not resolved. The germline V gene encodes CDR1 LNHDA and CDR2 SQIVND (reference sequence). The germline V and J ends were trimmed by 4 bases and 6 bases, with 10 bases remaining between them. This CDR3 has 14 residues.